This TCR beta chain was captured in a study of immune evolution from preneoplasia to lung adenocarcinoma. On this clone: Its cognate antigen is unknown.

CDR3 size: 14 residues. Germline V lookup: CDR1 SGHRS, CDR2 YFSETQ. The trim removed 0 bases at V and 1 base at J, leaving 0 bases unmatched. Between about 2014 and 2018, patients underwent resection in Japan or China. H&E slides confirmed each diagnosis, reviewed by two pathologists independently. The data were produced by immunoSEQ multiplex PCR, yet TCRdb's version contains in-frame clones alone and is incomplete. Of 6,500 to 9,500 clones in the sample, about two thirds were seen once. The study's findings and limits: Highest clonality occurred in KRAS-mutant, not EGFR-mutant or double wild-type, nodules. Top clone share appeared to fall from AAH through AIS, MIA, adenocarcinoma.

This sequence was found in an older donor with lung adenocarcinoma. Some clones in this sample may be carry-over from other donors' samples. This chain links TRBV5-1 with TRBJ2-5; 7 positions match TRBD2. The sample taken for sequencing was FFPE lung adenocarcinoma in situ tissue. The CDR3 region has the DNA TGCGCCAGCAGCTTGGGGACTAGCCAAGAGACCCAGTACTTC. This codes for CASSLGTSQETQYF. Drawing the rest from reference TRBV5-1 and TRBJ2-5, the complete variable domain is KAGVTQTPRYLIKTRGQQVTLSCSPISGHRSVSWYQQTPGQGLQFLFEYFSETQRNKGNFPGRFSGRQFSNSRSEMNVSTLELGDSALYLCASSLGTSQETQYFGPGTRLLVL.